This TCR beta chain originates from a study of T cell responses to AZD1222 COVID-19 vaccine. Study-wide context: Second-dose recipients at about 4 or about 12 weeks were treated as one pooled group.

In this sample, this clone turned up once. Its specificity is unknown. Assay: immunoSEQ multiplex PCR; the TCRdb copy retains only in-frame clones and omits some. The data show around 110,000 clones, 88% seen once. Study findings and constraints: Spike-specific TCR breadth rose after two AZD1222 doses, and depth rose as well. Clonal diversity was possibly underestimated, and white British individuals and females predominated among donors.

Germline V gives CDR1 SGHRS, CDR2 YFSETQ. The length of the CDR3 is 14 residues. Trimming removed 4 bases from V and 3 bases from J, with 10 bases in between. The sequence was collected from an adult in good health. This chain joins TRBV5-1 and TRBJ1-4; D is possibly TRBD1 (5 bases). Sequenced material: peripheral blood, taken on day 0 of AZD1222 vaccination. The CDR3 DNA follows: TGCGCCAGCAGCCCAGGGATCCCTAATGAAAAACTGTTTTTT. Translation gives CASSPGIPNEKLFF.